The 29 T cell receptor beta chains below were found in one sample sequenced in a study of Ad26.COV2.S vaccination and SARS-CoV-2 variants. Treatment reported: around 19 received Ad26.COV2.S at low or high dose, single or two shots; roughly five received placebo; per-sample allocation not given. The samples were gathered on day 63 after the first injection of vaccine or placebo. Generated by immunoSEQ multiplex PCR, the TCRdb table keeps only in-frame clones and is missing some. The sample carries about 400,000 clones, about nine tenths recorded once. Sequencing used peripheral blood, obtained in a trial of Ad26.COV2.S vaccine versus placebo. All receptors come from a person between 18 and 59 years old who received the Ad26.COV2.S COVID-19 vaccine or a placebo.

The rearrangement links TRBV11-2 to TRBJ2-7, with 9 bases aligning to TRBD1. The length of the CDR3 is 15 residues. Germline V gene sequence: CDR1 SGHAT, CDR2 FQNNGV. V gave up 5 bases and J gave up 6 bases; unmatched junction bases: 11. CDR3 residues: CASSKAAGQGGEQYF. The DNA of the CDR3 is TGTGCCAGCAGCAAAGCCGCGGGACAGGGAGGCGAGCAGTACTTC.

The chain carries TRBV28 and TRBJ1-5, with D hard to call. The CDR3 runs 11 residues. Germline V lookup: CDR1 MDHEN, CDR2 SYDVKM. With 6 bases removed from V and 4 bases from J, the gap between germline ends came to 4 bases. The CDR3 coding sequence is TGTGCCAGCAGCGGGAATCAGCCCCAGCATTTT. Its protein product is CASSGNQPQHF.

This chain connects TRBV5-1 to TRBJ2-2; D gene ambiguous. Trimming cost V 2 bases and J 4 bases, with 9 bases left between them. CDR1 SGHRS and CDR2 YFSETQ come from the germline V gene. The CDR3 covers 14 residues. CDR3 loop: CASSFETLTGELFF. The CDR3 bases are TGCGCCAGCAGCTTCGAGACCCTCACCGGGGAGCTGTTTTTT.

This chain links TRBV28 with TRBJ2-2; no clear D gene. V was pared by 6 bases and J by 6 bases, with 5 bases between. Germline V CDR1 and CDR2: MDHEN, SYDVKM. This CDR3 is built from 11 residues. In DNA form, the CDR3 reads TGTGCCAGCAGCGCCTCCGGGGAGCTGTTTTTT. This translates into CASSASGELFF.

The chain's CDR3 is CASSPLDRARETQYF. The DNA of the CDR3 is TGTGCCAGCAGCCCCCTCGACAGGGCTCGGGAGACCCAGTACTTC. This chain links TRBV6-5 with TRBJ2-5; 7 bases fit TRBD1. V shed 6 bases, J shed 5 bases, and the junction held 12 bases outside the gene matches. Germline-derived CDR1 and CDR2 are MNHEY and SVGAGI. There are 15 residues in the CDR3.

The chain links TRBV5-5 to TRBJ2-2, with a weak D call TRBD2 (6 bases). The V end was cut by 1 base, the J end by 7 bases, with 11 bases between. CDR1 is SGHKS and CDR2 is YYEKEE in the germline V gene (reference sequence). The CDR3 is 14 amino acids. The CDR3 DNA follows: TGTGCCAGCAGCTTGTCGCGGGACGGCGGGGAGCTGTTTTTT. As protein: CASSLSRDGGELFF.

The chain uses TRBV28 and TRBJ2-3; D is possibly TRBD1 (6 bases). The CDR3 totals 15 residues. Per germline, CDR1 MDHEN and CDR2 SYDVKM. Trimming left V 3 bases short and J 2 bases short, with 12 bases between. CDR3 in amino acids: CASSLGAKPTDTQYF. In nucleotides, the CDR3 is TGTGCCAGCAGTTTGGGGGCTAAGCCCACAGATACGCAGTATTTT.

In DNA, the CDR3 is TGTGCCAGCAGCTTAGCGTGGAACAGGGGATCGGCCGGGGAGCTGTTTTTT. Translated: CASSLAWNRGSAGELFF. V is TRBV7-9 and J is TRBJ2-2, with 7 bases aligning to TRBD1. V trimming: 0 bases; J trimming: 6 bases; junction bases outside the gene matches: 10. The CDR3 covers 17 residues. Per the germline V gene, CDR1 is SEHNR and CDR2 is FQNEAQ (reference sequence).

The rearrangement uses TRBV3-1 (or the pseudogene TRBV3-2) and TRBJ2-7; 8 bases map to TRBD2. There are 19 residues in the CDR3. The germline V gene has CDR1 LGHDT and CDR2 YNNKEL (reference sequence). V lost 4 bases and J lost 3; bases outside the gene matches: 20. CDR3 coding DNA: TGTGCCAGCAGCCCCCGATCCGGGAGGGCCTCCCCCTTTTACTACGAGCAGTACTTC. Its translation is CASSPRSGRASPFYYEQYF.

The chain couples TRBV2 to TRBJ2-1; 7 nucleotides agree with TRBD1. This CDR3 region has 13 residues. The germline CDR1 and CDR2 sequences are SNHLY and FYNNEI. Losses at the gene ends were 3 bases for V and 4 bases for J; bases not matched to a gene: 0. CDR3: CASSDRGYNEQFF. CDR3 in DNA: TGTGCCAGCAGTGACAGGGGGTACAATGAGCAGTTCTTC.

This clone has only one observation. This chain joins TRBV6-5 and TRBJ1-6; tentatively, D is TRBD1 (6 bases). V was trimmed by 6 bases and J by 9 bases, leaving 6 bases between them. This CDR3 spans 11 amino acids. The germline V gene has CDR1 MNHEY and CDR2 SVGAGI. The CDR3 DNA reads TGTGCCAGCAGGGACAGTTCACCCCTCCACTTT. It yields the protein CASRDSSPLHF.

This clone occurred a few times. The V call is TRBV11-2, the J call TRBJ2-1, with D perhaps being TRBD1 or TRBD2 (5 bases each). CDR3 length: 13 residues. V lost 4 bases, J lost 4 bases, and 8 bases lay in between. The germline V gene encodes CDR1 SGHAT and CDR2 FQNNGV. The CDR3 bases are TGTGCCAGCAGCTCGGGACCATACAATGAGCAGTTCTTC. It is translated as CASSSGPYNEQFF.

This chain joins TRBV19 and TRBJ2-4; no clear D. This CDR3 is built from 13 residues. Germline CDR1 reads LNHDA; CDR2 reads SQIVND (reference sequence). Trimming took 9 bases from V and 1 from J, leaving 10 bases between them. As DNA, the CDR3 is TGTGCCAGCTCCGCTCCGGCCAAAAACATTCAGTACTTC. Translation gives CASSAPAKNIQYF.

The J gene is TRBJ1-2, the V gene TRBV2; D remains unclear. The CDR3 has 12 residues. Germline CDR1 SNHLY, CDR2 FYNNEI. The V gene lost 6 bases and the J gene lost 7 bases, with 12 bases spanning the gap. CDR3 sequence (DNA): TGTGCCAGCAGGAAGGAACATGGTGGCTACACCTTC. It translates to CASRKEHGGYTF.

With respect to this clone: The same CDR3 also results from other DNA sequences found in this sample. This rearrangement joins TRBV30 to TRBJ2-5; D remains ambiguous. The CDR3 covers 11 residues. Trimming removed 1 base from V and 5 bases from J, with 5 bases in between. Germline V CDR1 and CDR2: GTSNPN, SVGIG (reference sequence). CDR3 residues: CAWSGRETQYF. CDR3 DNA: TGTGCCTGGAGTGGCCGCGAGACCCAGTACTTC.

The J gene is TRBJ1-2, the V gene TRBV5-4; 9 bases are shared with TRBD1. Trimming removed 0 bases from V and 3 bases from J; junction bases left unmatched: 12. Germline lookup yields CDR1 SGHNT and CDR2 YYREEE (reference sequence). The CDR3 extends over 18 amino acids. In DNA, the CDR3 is TGTGCCAGCAGCTTGGCGCGGGACAGGGTCAGACTTGACTATGGCTACACCTTC. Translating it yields CASSLARDRVRLDYGYTF.

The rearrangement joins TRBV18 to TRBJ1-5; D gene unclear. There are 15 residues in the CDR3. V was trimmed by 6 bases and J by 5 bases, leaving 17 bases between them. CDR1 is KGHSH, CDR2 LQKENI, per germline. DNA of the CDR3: TGTGCCAGCTCCCAATCCGTGGGTCGCTATCAGCCCCAGCATTTT. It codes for CASSQSVGRYQPQHF. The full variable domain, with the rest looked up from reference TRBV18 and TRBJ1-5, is NAGVMQNPRHLVRRRGQEARLRCSPMKGHSHVYWYRQLPEEGLKFMVYLQKENIIDESGMPKERFSAEFPKEGPSILRIQQVVRGDSAAYFCASSQSVGRYQPQHFGDGTRLSIL.

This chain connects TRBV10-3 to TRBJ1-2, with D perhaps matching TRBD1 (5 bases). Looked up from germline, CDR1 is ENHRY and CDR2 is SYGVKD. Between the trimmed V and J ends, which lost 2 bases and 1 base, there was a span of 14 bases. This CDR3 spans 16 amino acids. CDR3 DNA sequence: TGTGCCATCAGTGAGAGGGGACCTGCCTTTAACTATGGCTACACCTTC. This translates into CAISERGPAFNYGYTF.

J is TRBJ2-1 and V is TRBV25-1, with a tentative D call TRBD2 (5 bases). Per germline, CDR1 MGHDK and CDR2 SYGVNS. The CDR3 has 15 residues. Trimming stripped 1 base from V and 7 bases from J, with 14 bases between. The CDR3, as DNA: TGTGCCAGCAGTGAATTAACACTAGAAACGAATGAGCAGTTCTTC. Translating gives CASSELTLETNEQFF.

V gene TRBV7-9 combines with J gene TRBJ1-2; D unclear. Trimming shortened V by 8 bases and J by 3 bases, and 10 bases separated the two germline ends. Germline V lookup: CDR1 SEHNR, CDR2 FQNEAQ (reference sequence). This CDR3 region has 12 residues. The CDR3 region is CASGGSYYGYTF. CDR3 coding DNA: TGTGCCAGCGGCGGCAGCTACTATGGCTACACCTTC.

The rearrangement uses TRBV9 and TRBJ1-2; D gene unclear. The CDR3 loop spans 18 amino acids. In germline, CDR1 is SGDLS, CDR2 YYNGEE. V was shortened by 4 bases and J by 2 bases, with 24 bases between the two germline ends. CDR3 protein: CASSPHSGRAVRNYGYTF. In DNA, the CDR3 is TGTGCCAGCAGCCCCCACTCGGGGAGGGCGGTTCGCAACTATGGCTACACCTTC.

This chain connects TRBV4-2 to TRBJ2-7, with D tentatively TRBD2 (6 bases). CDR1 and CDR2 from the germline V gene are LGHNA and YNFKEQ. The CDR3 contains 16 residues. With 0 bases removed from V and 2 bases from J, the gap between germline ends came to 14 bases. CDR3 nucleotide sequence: TGTGCCAGCAGCCAAGATGGGAATAGCGGAGCCTACGAGCAGTACTTC. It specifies CASSQDGNSGAYEQYF.

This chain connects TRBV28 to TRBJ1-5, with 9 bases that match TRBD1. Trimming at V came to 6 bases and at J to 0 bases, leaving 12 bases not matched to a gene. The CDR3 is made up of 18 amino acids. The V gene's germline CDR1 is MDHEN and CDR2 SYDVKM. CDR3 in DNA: TGTGCCAGCAGCCCAAGGCGGGACAGGGCATATAGCAATCAGCCCCAGCATTTT. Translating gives CASSPRRDRAYSNQPQHF.

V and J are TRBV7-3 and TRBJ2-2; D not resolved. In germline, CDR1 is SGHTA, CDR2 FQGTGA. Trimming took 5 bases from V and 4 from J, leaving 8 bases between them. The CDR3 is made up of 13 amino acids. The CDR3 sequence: CASSPFTTGELFF. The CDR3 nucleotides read TGTGCCAGCAGCCCCTTTACCACCGGGGAGCTGTTTTTT.

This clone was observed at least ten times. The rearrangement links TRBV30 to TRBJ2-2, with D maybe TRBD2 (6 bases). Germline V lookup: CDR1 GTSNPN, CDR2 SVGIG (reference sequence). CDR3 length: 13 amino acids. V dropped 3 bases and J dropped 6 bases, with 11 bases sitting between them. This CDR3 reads CAWRETGAGELFF. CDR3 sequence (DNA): TGTGCCTGGAGGGAGACGGGGGCCGGGGAGCTGTTTTTT. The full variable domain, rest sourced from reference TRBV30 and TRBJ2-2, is SQTIHQWPATLVQPVGSPLSLECTVEGTSNPNLYWYRQAAGRGLQLLFYSVGIGQISSEVPQNLSASRPQDRQFILSSKKLLLSDSGFYLCAWRETGAGELFFGEGSRLTVL.

The CDR3 sequence: CASSLGQRNTEAFF. Here the CDR3 DNA reads TGCGCCAGCAGCTTGGGACAGCGGAACACTGAAGCTTTCTTT. The rearrangement joins TRBV5-1 to TRBJ1-1, with D possibly matching TRBD1 (5 bases). Germline V gene data show CDR1 as SGHRS and CDR2 as YFSETQ. This CDR3 comprises 14 residues. Trimming took off 0 bases at V and 1 base at J, with 7 bases between the two ends. The full variable domain, completed using reference TRBV5-1 and TRBJ1-1, is KAGVTQTPRYLIKTRGQQVTLSCSPISGHRSVSWYQQTPGQGLQFLFEYFSETQRNKGNFPGRFSGRQFSNSRSEMNVSTLELGDSALYLCASSLGQRNTEAFFGQGTRLTVV.

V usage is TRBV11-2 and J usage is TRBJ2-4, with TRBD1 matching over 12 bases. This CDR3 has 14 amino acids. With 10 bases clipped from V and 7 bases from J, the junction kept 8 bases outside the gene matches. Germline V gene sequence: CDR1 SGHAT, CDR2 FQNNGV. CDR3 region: CATGTGGAFNIQYF. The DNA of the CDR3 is TGTGCCACAGGGACAGGGGGCGCGTTTAACATTCAGTACTTC.

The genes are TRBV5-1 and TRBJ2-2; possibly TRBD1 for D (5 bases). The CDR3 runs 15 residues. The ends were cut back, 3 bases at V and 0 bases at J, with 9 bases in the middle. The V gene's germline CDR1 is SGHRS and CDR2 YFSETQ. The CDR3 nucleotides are TGCGCCAGCAGCTACGGACATGCGAACACCGGGGAGCTGTTTTTT. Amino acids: CASSYGHANTGELFF.

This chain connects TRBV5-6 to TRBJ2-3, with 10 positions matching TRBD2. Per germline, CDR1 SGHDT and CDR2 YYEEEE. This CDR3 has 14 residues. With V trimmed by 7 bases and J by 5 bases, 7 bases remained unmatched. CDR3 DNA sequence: TGTGCCAGCGAACTAGCGGGATGGCGAGATACGCAGTATTTT. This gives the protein CASELAGWRDTQYF.